This T cell receptor beta chain appears in the sequencing data of a study of spatial heterogeneity in lung cancer. Overall study context: Detection consistently captured more beta-chain sequences than alpha-chain sequences. Study-level results: The appearance of ubiquitous expanded tumor TCRs in blood was greater at resection than follow-up.

This clonotype is labeled medium-sized. The antigen is unknown. In TCRdb, the 5' RACE reads were re-called with MiXCR into one record per CDR3 protein. This sample carries approximately 4,900 distinct CDR3 sequences, roughly 17% of them seen once, and the ten largest clones take over 5%. This CDR3 contains 13 residues. Trimming removed 3 bases from V and 3 bases from J, with 8 bases in between. Germline V gives CDR1 SQVTM, CDR2 ANQGSEA. The time point here: sample taken at primary tumor resection. Material for sequencing was whole RNA from tumor, nontumor lung or frozen PBMC, left unsorted. The V and J genes are TRBV29-1 and TRBJ2-2; maybe TRBD2 (5 bases). The TCR comes from a male donor with early-stage non-small cell lung cancer. This material consisted of PBMCs, taken at surgery. CDR3 residues: CSVDGGYTGELFF. The CDR3 nucleotides are TGCAGCGTTGATGGAGGATACACCGGGGAGCTGTTTTTT.